This note documents a single T cell receptor (beta chain) sequence. The data belong to a study of cytomegalovirus exposure and HLA in healthy donors. Trimming removed 5 bases at V and 9 bases at J, with 23 bases between. The length of the CDR3 is 16 residues. Germline CDR1 and CDR2: MNHEY and SMNVEV (reference sequence). Primers included in the PCR were 60 Vbeta and 13 Jbeta primers. Libraries were prepared by immunoSEQ multiplex PCR; TCRdb keeps only in-frame clonotypes and omits some of them. Among about 190,000 clones, 84% were seen once, and the ten largest hold 0.2% to 0.3%. This sequence originates from a boy aged 10-17 years in good health and CMV-seronegative. The sequenced sample consisted of PBMCs. The gene calls are TRBV27 and TRBJ2-1; maybe TRBD2 (5 bases). CDR3 sequence: CASSPNLYGLGSEQFF. The DNA for the CDR3 is TGTGCCAGCAGTCCCAATCTCTATGGTCTAGGGAGTGAGCAGTTCTTC.